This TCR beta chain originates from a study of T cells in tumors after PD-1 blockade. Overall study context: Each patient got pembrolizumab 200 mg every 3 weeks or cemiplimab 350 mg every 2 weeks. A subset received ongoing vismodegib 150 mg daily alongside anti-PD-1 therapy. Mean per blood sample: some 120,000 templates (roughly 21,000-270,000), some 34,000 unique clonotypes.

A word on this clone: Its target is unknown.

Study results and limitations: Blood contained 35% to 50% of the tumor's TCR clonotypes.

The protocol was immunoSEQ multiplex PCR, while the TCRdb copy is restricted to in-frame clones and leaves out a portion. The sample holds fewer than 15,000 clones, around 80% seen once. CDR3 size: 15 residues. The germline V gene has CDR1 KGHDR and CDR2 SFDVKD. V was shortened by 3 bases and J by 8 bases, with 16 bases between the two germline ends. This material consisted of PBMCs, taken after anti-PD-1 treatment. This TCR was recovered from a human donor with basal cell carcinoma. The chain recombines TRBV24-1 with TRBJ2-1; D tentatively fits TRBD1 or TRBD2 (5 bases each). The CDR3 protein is CATSDPAILGDEQFF. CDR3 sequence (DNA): TGTGCCACCAGTGATCCGGCCATATTGGGGGATGAGCAGTTCTTC.